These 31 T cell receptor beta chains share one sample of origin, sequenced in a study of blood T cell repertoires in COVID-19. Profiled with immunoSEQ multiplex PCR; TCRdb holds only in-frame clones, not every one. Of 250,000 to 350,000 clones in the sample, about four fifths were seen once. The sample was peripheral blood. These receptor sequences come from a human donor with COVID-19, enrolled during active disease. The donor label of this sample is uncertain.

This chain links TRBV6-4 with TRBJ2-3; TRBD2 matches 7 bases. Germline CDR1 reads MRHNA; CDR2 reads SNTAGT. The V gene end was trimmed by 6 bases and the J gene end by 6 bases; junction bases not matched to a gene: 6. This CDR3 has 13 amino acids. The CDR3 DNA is TGTGCCAGCAGGGATGCGGGGGATGATACGCAGTATTTT. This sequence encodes CASRDAGDDTQYF.

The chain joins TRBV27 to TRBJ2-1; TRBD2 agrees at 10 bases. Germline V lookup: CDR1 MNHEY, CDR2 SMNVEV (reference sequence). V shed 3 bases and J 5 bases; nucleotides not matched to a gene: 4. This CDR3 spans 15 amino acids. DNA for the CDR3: TGTGCCAGCAGTTTTGGACTAGCGGCAGACAATGAGCAGTTCTTC. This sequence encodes CASSFGLAADNEQFF.

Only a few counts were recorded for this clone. CDR3 sequence reads: CASSSTGGVEPQHF. The CDR3 DNA reads TGTGCCAGCAGCTCTACAGGGGGAGTTGAGCCCCAGCATTTT. This sequence joins TRBV7-3 and TRBJ1-5; 8 bases fit TRBD1. V shed 4 bases and J 8 bases; nucleotides not matched to a gene: 7. This CDR3 has 14 amino acids. The germline gives CDR1 SGHTA, CDR2 FQGTGA.

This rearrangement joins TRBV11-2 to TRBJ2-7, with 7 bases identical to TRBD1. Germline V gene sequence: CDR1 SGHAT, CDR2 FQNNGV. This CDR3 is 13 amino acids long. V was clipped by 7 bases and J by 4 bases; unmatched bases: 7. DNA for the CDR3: TGTGCCAGCATTGGGACAGCCGAGTACGAGCAGTACTTC. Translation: CASIGTAEYEQYF.

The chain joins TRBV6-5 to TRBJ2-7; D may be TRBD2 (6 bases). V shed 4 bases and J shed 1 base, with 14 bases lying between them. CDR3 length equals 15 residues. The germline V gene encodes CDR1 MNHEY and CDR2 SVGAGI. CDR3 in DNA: TGTGCCAGCAGTTCCGGGAGAAAGGGGTCCTACGAGCAGTACTTC. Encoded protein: CASSSGRKGSYEQYF.

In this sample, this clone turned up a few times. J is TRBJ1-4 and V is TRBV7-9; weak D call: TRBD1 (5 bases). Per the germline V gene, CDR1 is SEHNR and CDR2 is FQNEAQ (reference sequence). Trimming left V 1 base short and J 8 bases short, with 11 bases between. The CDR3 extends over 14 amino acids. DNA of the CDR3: TGTGCCAGCAGCTTAGGGTCGGGGGACGAAAAACTGTTTTTT. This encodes CASSLGSGDEKLFF.

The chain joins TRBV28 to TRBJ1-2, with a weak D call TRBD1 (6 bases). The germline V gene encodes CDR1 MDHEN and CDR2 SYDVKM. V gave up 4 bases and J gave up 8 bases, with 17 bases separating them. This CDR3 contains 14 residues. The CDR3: CASSYGLGHMGYTF. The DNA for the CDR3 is TGTGCCAGCAGTTACGGTTTGGGACACATGGGCTACACCTTC.

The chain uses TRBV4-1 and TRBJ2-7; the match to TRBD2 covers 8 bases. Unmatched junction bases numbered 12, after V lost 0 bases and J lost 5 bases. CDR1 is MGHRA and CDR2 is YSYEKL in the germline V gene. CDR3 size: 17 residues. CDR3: CASSQEPRPGRVNEQYF. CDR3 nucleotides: TGCGCCAGCAGCCAAGAGCCGCGGCCCGGGAGGGTAAACGAGCAGTACTTC.

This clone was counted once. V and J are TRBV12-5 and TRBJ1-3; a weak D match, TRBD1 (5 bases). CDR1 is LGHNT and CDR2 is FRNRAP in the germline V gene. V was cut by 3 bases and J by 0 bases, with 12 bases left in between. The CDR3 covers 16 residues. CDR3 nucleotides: TGTGCTAGTGGTTTAGGGACTCGCAGCTCTGGAAACACCATATATTTT. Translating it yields CASGLGTRSSGNTIYF.

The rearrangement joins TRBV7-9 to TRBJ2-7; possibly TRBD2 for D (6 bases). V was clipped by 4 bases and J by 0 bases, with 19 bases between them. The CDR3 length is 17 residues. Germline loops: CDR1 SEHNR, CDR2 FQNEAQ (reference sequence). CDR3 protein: CASSSRGGNISSYEQYF. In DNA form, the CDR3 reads TGTGCCAGCAGCTCGAGGGGCGGGAATATCAGCTCCTACGAGCAGTACTTC.

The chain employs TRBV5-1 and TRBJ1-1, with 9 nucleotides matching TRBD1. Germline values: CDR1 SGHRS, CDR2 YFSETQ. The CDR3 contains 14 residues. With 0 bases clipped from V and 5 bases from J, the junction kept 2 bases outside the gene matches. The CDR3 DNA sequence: TGCGCCAGCAGCTTGGTGGGACAGGGAACTGAAGCTTTCTTT. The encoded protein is CASSLVGQGTEAFF.

The CDR3 DNA reads TGTGCCAGCAGCCCGGGGCTGGGAGGCTCGGGTACGCAGTATTTT. Translated: CASSPGLGGSGTQYF. The chain carries TRBV6-5 and TRBJ2-3, with D perhaps matching TRBD2 (6 bases). CDR1 is MNHEY and CDR2 is SVGAGI in the germline V gene. The CDR3 runs to 15 residues. V was pared by 6 bases and J by 8 bases, with 21 bases between.

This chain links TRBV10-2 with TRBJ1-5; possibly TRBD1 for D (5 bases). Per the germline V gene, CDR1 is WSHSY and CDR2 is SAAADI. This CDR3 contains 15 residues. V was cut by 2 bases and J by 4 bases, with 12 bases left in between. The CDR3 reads CASSEEGLRNQPQHF. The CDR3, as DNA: TGCGCCAGCAGTGAGGAGGGACTACGGAATCAGCCCCAGCATTTT.

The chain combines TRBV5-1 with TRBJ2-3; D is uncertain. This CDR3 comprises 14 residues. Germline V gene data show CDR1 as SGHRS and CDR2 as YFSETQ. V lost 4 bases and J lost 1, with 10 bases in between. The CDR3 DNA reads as TGCGCCAGCAGCACCACTCCCGGCACAGATACGCAGTATTTT. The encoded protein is CASSTTPGTDTQYF.

CDR3 sequence: CASSQENQVYYEQYF. The DNA for the CDR3 is TGTGCCAGCAGCCAAGAGAATCAGGTTTACTACGAGCAGTACTTC. The V gene is TRBV3-1 (or the pseudogene TRBV3-2), the J gene TRBJ2-7; D uncertain. CDR3 length: 15 residues. Trimming pared 0 bases from V and 3 bases from J, leaving 12 bases between. Germline V CDR1 and CDR2: LGHDT, YNNKEL (reference sequence).

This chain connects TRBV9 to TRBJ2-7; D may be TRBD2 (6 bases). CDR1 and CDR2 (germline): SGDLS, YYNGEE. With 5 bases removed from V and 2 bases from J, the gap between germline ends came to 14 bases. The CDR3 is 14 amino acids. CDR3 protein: CASSGSGSAYEQYF. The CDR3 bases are TGTGCCAGCAGTGGTAGCGGTTCAGCCTACGAGCAGTACTTC.

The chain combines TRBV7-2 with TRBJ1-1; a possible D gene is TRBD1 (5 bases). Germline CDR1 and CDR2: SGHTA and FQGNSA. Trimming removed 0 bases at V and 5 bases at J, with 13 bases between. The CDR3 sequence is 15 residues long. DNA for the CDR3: TGTGCCAGCAGCTTAGCTGGCGGGGCGAGGACTGAAGCTTTCTTT. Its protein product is CASSLAGGARTEAFF.

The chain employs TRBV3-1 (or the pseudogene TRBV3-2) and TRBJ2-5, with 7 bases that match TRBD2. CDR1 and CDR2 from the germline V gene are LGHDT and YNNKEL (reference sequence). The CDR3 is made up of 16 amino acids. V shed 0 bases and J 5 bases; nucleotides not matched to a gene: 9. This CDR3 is CASSQEFGRAGETQYF. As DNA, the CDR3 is TGTGCCAGCAGCCAAGAATTTGGGAGGGCGGGGGAGACCCAGTACTTC.

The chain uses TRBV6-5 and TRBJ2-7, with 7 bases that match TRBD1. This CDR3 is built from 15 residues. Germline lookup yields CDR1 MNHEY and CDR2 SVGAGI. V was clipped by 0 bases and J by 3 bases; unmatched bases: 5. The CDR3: CASSYSTGWVYEQYF. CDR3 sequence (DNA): TGTGCCAGCAGTTACTCGACAGGGTGGGTCTACGAGCAGTACTTC.

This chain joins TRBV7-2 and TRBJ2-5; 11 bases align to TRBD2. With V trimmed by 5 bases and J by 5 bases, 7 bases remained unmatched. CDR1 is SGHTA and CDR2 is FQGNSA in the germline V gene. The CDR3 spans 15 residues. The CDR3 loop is CASSLRTSGWETQYF. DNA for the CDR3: TGTGCCAGCAGCCTTAGGACTAGCGGGTGGGAGACCCAGTACTTC. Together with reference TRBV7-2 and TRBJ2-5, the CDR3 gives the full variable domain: GAGVSQSPSNKVTEKGKDVELRCDPISGHTALYWYRQSLGQGLEFLIYFQGNSAPDKSGLPSDRFSAERTGGSVSTLTIQRTQQEDSAVYLCASSLRTSGWETQYFGPGTRLLVL.

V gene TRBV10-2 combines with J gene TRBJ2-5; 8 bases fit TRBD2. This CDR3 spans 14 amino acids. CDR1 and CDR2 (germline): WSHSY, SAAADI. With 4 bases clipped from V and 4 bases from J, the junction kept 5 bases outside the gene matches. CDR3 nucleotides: TGCGCCAGCAGTGTCAGCGGGAGAGGAGAGACCCAGTACTTC. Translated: CASSVSGRGETQYF.

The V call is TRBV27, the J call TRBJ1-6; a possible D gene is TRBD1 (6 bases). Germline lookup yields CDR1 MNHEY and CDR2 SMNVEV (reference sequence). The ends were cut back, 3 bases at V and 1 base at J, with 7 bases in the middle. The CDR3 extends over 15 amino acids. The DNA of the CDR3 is TGTGCCAGCAGTTTTCAGGGGTCCTATAATTCACCCCTCCACTTT. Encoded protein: CASSFQGSYNSPLHF.

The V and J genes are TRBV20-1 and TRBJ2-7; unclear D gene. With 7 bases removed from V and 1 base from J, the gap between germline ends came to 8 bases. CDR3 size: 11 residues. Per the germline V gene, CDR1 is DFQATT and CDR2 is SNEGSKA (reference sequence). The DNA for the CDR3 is TGCAGTGGTTCTAGGTCCTACGAGCAGTACTTC. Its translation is CSGSRSYEQYF.

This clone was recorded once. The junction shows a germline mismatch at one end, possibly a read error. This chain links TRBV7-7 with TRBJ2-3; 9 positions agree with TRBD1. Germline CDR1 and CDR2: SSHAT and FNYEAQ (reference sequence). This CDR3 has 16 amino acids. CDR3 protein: CASSLDGQGSADTQYF. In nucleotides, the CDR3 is TGTGCTAGCAGCTTAGATGGACAGGGGAGTGCTGATACGCAGTATTTT.

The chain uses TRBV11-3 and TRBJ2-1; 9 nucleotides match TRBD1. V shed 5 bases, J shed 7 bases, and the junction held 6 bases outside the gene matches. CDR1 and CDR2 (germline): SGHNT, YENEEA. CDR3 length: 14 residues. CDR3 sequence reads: CASSNGQGWNEQFF. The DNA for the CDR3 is TGTGCCAGCAGCAACGGACAGGGGTGGAATGAGCAGTTCTTC.

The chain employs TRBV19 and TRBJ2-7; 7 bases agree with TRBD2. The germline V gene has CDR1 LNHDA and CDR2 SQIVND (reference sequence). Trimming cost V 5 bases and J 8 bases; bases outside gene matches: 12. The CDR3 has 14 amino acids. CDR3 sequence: CASSVAGAVMQQYF. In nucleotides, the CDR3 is TGTGCCAGTAGTGTCGCGGGAGCTGTTATGCAGCAGTACTTC.

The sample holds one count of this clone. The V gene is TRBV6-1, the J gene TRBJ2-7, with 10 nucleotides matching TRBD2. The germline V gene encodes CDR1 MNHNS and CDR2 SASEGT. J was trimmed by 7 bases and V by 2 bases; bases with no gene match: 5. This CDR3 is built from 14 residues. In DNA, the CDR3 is TGTGCCAGCAGTGAATTAGCGGGAGGAGGGGAGCAGTACTTC. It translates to CASSELAGGGEQYF.

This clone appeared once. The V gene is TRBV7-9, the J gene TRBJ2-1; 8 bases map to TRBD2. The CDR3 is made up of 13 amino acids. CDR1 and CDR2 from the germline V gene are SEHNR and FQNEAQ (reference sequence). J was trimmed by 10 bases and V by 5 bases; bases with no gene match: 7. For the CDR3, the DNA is TGTGCCAGCAGCCCCGCGGGAGGCAGGGAGCAGTTCTTC. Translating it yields CASSPAGGREQFF.

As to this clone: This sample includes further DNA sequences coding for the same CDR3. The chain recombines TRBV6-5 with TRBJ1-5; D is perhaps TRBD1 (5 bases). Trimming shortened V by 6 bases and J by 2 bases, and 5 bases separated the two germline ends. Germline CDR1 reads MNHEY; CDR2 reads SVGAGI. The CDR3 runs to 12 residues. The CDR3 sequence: CASRQGNQPQHF. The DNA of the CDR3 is TGTGCCAGCAGACAGGGCAATCAGCCCCAGCATTTT.

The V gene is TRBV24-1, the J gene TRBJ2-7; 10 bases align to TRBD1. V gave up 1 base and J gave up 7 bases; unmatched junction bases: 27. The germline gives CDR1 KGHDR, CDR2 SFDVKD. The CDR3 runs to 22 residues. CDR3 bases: TGTGCCACCAGTGATTTAGTATCTAATGGGCTTTTGACGGGACAGGGGACTTGGGAGCAGTACTTC. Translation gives CATSDLVSNGLLTGQGTWEQYF.

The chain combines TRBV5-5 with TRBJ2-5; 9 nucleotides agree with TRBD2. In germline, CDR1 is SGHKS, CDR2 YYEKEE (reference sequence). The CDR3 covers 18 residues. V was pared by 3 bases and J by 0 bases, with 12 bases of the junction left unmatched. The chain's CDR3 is CASSSMTSAGGYQETQYF. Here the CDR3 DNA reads TGTGCCAGCAGCTCGATGACTAGCGCGGGGGGGTACCAAGAGACCCAGTACTTC.